This TCR beta chain was sequenced during a study of blood T cell repertoires in COVID-19 (dated by TCRdb to about 2020). Background on the whole study: Collaborator samples came from the United States, Italy and Spain and covered acute and convalescent phases of COVID-19. The material from the prospective study consisted of cDNA or gDNA derived from T cells, B-cell-depleted T cells, or PBMCs. The dataset comprised deeply sampled blood TCRbeta repertoires from subjects exposed to, actively infected with, or recovered from COVID-19. The repertoires were released in a freely available public database meant as a resource for research on the immune response to SARS-CoV-2. Samples came from the ongoing ImmuneRACE study (first 160 participants) plus 1,254 subjects from 6 global collaborators. Sample metadata almost always included a de-identified subject ID, COVID-19 status, age in years and sex. HLA class I and class II types, where available, came from metadata supplied by the sample provider rather than from assay-based typing.

To note about this clone: This receptor's antigen is unknown. Per-nucleotide qualities are absent, and no much larger clonotype sits a single base away.

Results the study describes overall, beyond this receptor: The amount of clinical and demographic metadata varied by source and participant and was provided uncurated.

Looking up the germline V gene (reference sequence) yields CDR1 LNHNV and CDR2 YYDKDF. From its cysteine to its phenylalanine, the CDR3 spans 15 amino acids. Of all the DNA, just the CDR3 is kept, 45 bases in frame from base 1. Deletion took 4 bases off V and 4 bases off J, with a span of 14 bases between the germline ends. TCRbeta CDR3 regions were amplified from genomic DNA using the immunoSEQ Assay, a bias-controlled multiplex PCR. On the authors' methods: Nucleated cell counts per sample were estimated from amplification of reference gene primers within the assay. Sequence reads were collapsed and filtered to measure the absolute abundance of every unique TCRbeta CDR3 rearrangement. For each sample, productive Simpson clonality was calculated as the square root of Simpson's diversity index across productive rearrangements. TCRdb retrieved this table from immuneACCESS and kept in-frame rearrangements only. Not all clones are present; in checked studies, unresolved V genes account for under half, and no reason is known for the remainder. The DNA was the basis for D and trimming; V, J and clone size are from that table. This sample comprises about 120,000 clones, over 75% of them detected only once. The biggest ten clones account for around 2.5% of the sample.

The collaborating institutions used their own protocols to collect whole blood in K2EDTA tubes. For TCRbeta analysis, collaborator samples were shipped as frozen whole blood, as isolated PBMCs, or as DNA extracted from either sample type. Sequenced input: peripheral blood. The receptor was isolated from a man aged 50-59 years with acute or convalescent COVID-19. The V and J segments used are TRBV15 and TRBJ1-5, with the D gene too uncertain to name. The nucleotide sequence is given as TGTGCCACCAGCAAGAAGTCCATGGAGAATCAGCCCCAGCATTTT. This codes for CATSKKSMENQPQHF.